The 20 T cell receptor beta chains below come from one sample, sequenced in a study of human T cells and chemical hapten exposure. TCRdb reprocessed the 5' RACE reads via MiXCR and lists one record per CDR3 protein. The sample includes about 120,000 distinct CDR3 sequences, around 20% seen only once; the top ten take around 3%. Whole blood that had not been fractionated was the source of extracted total RNA. Receptor source: a human donor in good health.

This clonotype came up a few times. This chain connects TRBV4-1 to TRBJ1-1; a possible D gene is TRBD1 (5 bases). V was cut by 4 bases and J by 4 bases, with 19 bases left in between. This CDR3 has 16 residues. CDR1 is MGHRA and CDR2 is YSYEKL in the germline V gene. The CDR3 bases are TGCGCCAGCAGCCCCCACCCCGCAGGGAGGGGCACTGAAGCTTTCTTT. It specifies CASSPHPAGRGTEAFF.

This clonotype has just a few counts. The chain has TRBV2 and TRBJ2-2; either TRBD1 or TRBD2 may fit D (5 bases each). V gave up 6 bases and J gave up 5 bases, with 19 bases separating them. The germline gives CDR1 SNHLY, CDR2 FYNNEI. CDR3 size: 16 residues. CDR3 in DNA: TGTGCCAGCAGCTTGCCTTCCGGGGCTTCAACCGGGGAGCTGTTTTTT. This encodes CASSLPSGASTGELFF.

This chain uses TRBV5-1 with TRBJ2-6, with 12 bases lining up with TRBD1. Unmatched junction bases numbered 7, after V lost 2 bases and J lost 4 bases. This CDR3 is 18 amino acids long. The germline gives CDR1 SGHRS, CDR2 YFSETQ. CDR3: CASSLPGQGAAGANVLTF. The CDR3, as DNA: TGCGCCAGCAGCTTACCGGGACAGGGGGCGGCGGGGGCCAACGTCCTGACTTTC.

This clonotype was counted between two and nine times. This chain uses TRBV13 with TRBJ2-3, with TRBD1 identical over 10 bases. V gave up 4 bases and J gave up 1 base; unmatched junction bases: 11. Germline loops: CDR1 PRHDT, CDR2 FYEKMQ (reference sequence). CDR3 length: 18 amino acids. The chain's CDR3 is CASSSYPSGTGGTDTQYF. Written as DNA, the CDR3 is TGTGCCAGCAGCTCGTATCCGAGCGGGACAGGGGGCACAGATACGCAGTATTTT.

V is TRBV6-5 and J is TRBJ2-7; unclear D gene. Germline V gene data show CDR1 as MNHEY and CDR2 as SVGAGI. V was shortened by 0 bases and J by 3 bases, with 6 bases between the two germline ends. CDR3 size: 13 residues. The CDR3 nucleotides read TGTGCCAGCAGTTACTCGATGGGCTACGAGCAGTACTTC. Translating it yields CASSYSMGYEQYF.

This clonotype showed up just a few times. The chain is built from TRBV20-1 and TRBJ2-3, with 9 bases lining up with TRBD2. This CDR3 is 13 amino acids long. After removal of 3 bases from V and 6 bases from J, the junction contained 4 bases not matched to a gene. Germline CDR1 DFQATT, CDR2 SNEGSKA (reference sequence). In nucleotides, the CDR3 is TGCAGTGCTAGCGCGGGAGGGGCTGATACGCAGTATTTT. Its translation is CSASAGGADTQYF.

The sample holds a few counts of this clonotype. The gene calls are TRBV2 and TRBJ2-3; 7 bases agree with TRBD1. This CDR3 region has 13 residues. CDR1 and CDR2 from the germline V gene are SNHLY and FYNNEI. J lost 5 bases, V lost 6 bases, and 5 bases had no gene match. The CDR3 reads CASRPQGEDTQYF. The CDR3 nucleotides are TGTGCCAGCAGACCCCAGGGGGAAGATACGCAGTATTTT.

This clonotype was seen only a few times. V usage is TRBV30 and J usage is TRBJ2-1; D is ambiguous. Germline V gives CDR1 GTSNPN, CDR2 SVGIG (reference sequence). This CDR3 region has 13 residues. The V end lost 2 bases, the J end lost 5 bases, and 10 bases lay between the germline ends. The CDR3 bases are TGTGCCTGGAGTTATTCGCTGCACAATGAGCAGTTCTTC. Its translation is CAWSYSLHNEQFF. Combining the CDR3 with reference TRBV30 and TRBJ2-1 gives the whole variable domain SQTIHQWPATLVQPVGSPLSLECTVEGTSNPNLYWYRQAAGRGLQLLFYSVGIGQISSEVPQNLSASRPQDRQFILSSKKLLLSDSGFYLCAWSYSLHNEQFFGPGTRLTVL.

The V gene is TRBV15, the J gene TRBJ2-1; the match to TRBD2 covers 9 bases. Losses at the gene ends were 0 bases for V and 6 bases for J; bases not matched to a gene: 9. This CDR3 is built from 17 residues. Germline loops: CDR1 LNHNV, CDR2 YYDKDF (reference sequence). The CDR3 sequence: CATSRDIGGRAPNEQFF. The CDR3 DNA sequence: TGTGCCACCAGCAGAGATATCGGCGGGAGGGCCCCCAATGAGCAGTTCTTC.

This clonotype has more than one count but fewer than ten. The CDR3 here is CASSPPTGGAVETQYF. The CDR3 nucleotides read TGTGCCAGCTCACCCCCGACGGGGGGCGCGGTGGAGACCCAGTACTTC. The gene calls are TRBV18 and TRBJ2-5; maybe TRBD2 (7 bases). The CDR3 spans 16 residues. CDR1 is KGHSH, CDR2 LQKENI, per germline. Trimming removed 3 bases from V and 5 bases from J, with 19 bases in between.

The V gene is TRBV18, the J gene TRBJ1-1; TRBD1 matches at 12 bases. The V and J ends lost 6 bases and 5 bases, in that order; junction bases with no gene match: 7. Germline CDR1 and CDR2: KGHSH and LQKENI. This CDR3 is built from 15 residues. CDR3 in amino acids: CASSRGTGGLTEAFF. CDR3 nucleotide sequence: TGTGCCAGCTCGCGCGGGACAGGGGGCTTAACTGAAGCTTTCTTT.

This clonotype was seen a few times. V usage is TRBV6-6 and J usage is TRBJ2-5; D not resolved. Per the germline V gene, CDR1 is MNHNY and CDR2 is SVGAGI (reference sequence). V lost 7 bases and J lost 5, with 8 bases in between. The CDR3 totals 11 residues. The CDR3 DNA is TGTGCCAGCACCCTTTTGGAGACCCAGTACTTC. It encodes CASTLLETQYF.

Written as DNA, the CDR3 is TGTGCCAGCAGCCCCCCGACAGGTTTAAGCACAGATACGCAGTATTTT. Protein: CASSPPTGLSTDTQYF. The J gene is TRBJ2-3, the V gene TRBV5-4, with D possibly TRBD1 on 6 matching bases. There are 16 residues in the CDR3. The V end lost 4 bases, the J end lost 0 bases, and 15 bases lay between the germline ends. Germline CDR1 SGHNT, CDR2 YYREEE (reference sequence).

V gene TRBV28 combines with J gene TRBJ2-6; 7 nucleotides line up with TRBD2. The CDR3 loop spans 17 amino acids. Germline V gene lookup returns CDR1 MDHEN and CDR2 SYDVKM. Trimming removed 7 bases from V and 0 bases from J; junction bases left unmatched: 9. DNA of the CDR3: TGTGCCAGCACCCTATATTCGGGGGGCTCTGGGGCCAACGTCCTGACTTTC. The encoded protein is CASTLYSGGSGANVLTF.

This clonotype was picked up a small number of times. The chain joins TRBV3-1 to TRBJ2-7, with a possible D match to TRBD1 (6 bases). Trimming cost V 0 bases and J 3 bases, with 12 bases left between them. This CDR3 spans 15 amino acids. The V gene's germline CDR1 is LGHDT and CDR2 YNNKEL (reference sequence). The CDR3 spells CASSQDGGPYYEQYF. DNA for the CDR3: TGTGCCAGCAGCCAAGATGGGGGCCCCTACTACGAGCAGTACTTC.

This clonotype has a handful of counts. The rearrangement links TRBV9 to TRBJ2-3, with D hard to call. The CDR3 has 12 amino acids. CDR1 is SGDLS and CDR2 is YYNGEE in the germline V gene. Trimming stripped 0 bases from V and 5 bases from J, with 4 bases between. The CDR3 sequence is CASSVERDTQYF. The CDR3 bases are TGTGCCAGCAGCGTAGAGCGAGATACGCAGTATTTT.

This chain joins TRBV6-5 and TRBJ2-1, with D maybe TRBD1 (7 bases). Germline V gene data show CDR1 as MNHEY and CDR2 as SVGAGI. V was trimmed by 6 bases and J by 7 bases, leaving 16 bases between them. The CDR3 covers 14 residues. CDR3: CASRETGRKNEQFF. In nucleotides, the CDR3 is TGTGCCAGCAGGGAGACAGGGAGGAAGAATGAGCAGTTCTTC.

This clonotype was seen a single time. This chain uses TRBV19 with TRBJ1-5; no clear D gene. The germline CDR1 and CDR2 sequences are LNHDA and SQIVND (reference sequence). V was clipped by 8 bases and J by 2 bases, with 16 bases between them. The length of the CDR3 is 15 residues. The CDR3 nucleotides are TGTGCCAGTTCTGACTACGAAGGTCGCAATCAGCCCCAGCATTTT. It encodes CASSDYEGRNQPQHF. Variable domain in full (rest from reference TRBV19 and TRBJ1-5): DGGITQSPKYLFRKEGQNVTLSCEQNLNHDAMYWYRQDPGQGLRLIYYSQIVNDFQKGDIAEGYSVSREKKESFPLTVTSAQKNPTAFYLCASSDYEGRNQPQHFGDGTRLSIL.

This clonotype was recorded a few times. The V and J genes are TRBV28 and TRBJ2-3; maybe TRBD1 (7 bases). The CDR3 is 18 amino acids. Trimming stripped 8 bases from V and 9 bases from J, with 33 bases between. Germline CDR1 MDHEN, CDR2 SYDVKM. CDR3 residues: CASQPRGLRGRGQRTQYF. The CDR3 DNA follows: TGTGCCAGCCAGCCTCGAGGACTAAGGGGGCGTGGGCAGAGAACGCAGTATTTT.

V and J are TRBV11-2 and TRBJ2-5, with a weak D call TRBD1 (6 bases). The CDR3 is 13 residues long. Germline CDR1 reads SGHAT; CDR2 reads FQNNGV. Trimming shortened V by 6 bases and J by 2 bases, and 10 bases separated the two germline ends. CDR3 residues: CASSQQGQETQYF. In nucleotides, the CDR3 is TGTGCCAGCAGTCAACAGGGTCAAGAGACCCAGTACTTC.